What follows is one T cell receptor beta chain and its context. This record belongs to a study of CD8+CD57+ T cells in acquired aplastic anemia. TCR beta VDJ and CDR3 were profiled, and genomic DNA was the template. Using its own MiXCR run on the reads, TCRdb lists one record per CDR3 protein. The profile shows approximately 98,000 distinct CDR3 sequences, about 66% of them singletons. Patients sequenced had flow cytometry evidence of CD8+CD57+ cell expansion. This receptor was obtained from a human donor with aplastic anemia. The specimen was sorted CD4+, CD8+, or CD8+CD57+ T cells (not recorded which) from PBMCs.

CDR3 loop: CASSLPQGEQFF. CDR3 bases: TGTGCCAGCAGCTTACCCCAGGGGGAGCAGTTCTTC. The chain links TRBV7-9 to TRBJ2-1; perhaps TRBD1 as D (6 bases). The CDR3 spans 12 residues. The V gene's germline CDR1 is SEHNR and CDR2 FQNEAQ (reference sequence). V lost 2 bases and J lost 10, with 9 bases in between.